This TCR beta chain is drawn from a study of blood T cell repertoires in COVID-19. About the study: From T cells, B-cell-depleted T cells, or PBMCs came the material, which was cDNA or gDNA.

Trimming removed 6 bases from V and 2 bases from J, with 12 bases in between. Germline V gene sequence: CDR1 SGHRS, CDR2 YFSETQ. The length of the CDR3 is 15 residues. Profiling relied on immunoSEQ multiplex PCR, and the TCRdb table lists in-frame clones only, not all of them. The sample holds tens of thousands of clones, around 67% seen once. The source of this sequence is a human donor with acute or convalescent COVID-19. The donor label of this sample is uncertain. The rearrangement joins TRBV5-1 to TRBJ2-6; unclear D gene. The sample comprised peripheral blood. CDR3 nucleotide sequence: TGCGCCAGCACGCCCGAAGGAGCTGGGGCCAACGTCCTGACTTTC. Its protein is CASTPEGAGANVLTF.